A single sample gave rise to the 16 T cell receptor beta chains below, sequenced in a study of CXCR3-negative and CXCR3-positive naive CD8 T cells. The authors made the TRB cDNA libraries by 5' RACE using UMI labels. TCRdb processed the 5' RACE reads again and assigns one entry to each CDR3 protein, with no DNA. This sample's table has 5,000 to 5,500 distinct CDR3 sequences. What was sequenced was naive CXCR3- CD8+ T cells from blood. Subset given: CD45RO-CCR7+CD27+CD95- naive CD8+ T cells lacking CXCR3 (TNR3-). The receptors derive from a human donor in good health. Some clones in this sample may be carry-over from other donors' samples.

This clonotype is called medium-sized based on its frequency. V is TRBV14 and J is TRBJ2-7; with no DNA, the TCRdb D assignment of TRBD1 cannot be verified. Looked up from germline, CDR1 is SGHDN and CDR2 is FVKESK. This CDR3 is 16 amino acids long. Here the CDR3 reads CASSQVGGQGSDEQYF. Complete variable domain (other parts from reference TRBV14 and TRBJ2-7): EAGVTQFPSHSVIEKGQTVTLRCDPISGHDNLYWYRRVMGKEIKFLLHFVKESKQDESGMPNNRFLAERTGGTYSTLKVQPAELEDSGVYFCASSQVGGQGSDEQYFGPGTRLTVT.

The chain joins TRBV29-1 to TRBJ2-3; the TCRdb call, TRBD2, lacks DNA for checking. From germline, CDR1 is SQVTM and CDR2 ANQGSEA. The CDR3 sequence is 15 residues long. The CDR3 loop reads CSVEGRVASTDTQYF.

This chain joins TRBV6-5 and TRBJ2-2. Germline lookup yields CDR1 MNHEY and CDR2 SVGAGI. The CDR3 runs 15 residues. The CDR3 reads CASSYSFYGTGELFF.

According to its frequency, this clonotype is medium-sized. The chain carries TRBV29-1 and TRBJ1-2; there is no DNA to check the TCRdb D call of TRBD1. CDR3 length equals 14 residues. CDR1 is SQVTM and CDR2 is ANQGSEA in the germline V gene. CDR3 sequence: CSVEDRDSNYGYTF.

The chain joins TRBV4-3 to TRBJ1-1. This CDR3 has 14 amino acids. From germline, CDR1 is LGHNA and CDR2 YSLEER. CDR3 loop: CASSQERKNTEAFF.

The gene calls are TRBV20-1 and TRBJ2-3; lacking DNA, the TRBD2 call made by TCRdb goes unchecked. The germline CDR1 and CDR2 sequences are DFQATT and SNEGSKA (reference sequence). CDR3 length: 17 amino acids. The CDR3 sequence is CSARDPSGRTSTDTQYF.

The CDR3: CASSLRRGDYNEQFF. The V gene is TRBV11-1, the J gene TRBJ2-1; the TRBD2 assignment by TCRdb is unverifiable without DNA. This CDR3 has 15 residues. Per germline, CDR1 SGHAT and CDR2 FQDESV (reference sequence). The full variable domain, in which reference TRBV11-1 and TRBJ2-1 provide the parts outside the CDR3, is EAEVAQSPRYKITEKSQAVAFWCDPISGHATLYWYRQILGQGPELLVQFQDESVVDDSQLPKDRFSAERLKGVDSTLKIQPAELGDSAMYLCASSLRRGDYNEQFFGPGTRLTVL.

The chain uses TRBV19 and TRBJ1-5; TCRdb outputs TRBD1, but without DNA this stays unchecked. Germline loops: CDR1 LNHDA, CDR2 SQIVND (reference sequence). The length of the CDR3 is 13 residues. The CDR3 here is CASKGASDQPQHF.

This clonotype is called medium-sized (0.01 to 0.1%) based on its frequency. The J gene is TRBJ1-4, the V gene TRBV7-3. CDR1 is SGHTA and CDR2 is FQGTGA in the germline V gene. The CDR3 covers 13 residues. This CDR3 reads CASSLGPNEKLFF.

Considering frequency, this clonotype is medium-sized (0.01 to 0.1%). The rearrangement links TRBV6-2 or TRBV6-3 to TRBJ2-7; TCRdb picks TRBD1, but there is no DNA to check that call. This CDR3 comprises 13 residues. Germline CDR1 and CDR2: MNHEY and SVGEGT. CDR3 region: CASSYGGTHEQYF.

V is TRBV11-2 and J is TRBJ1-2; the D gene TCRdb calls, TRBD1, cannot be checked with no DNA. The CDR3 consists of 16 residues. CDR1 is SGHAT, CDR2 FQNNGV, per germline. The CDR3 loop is CASSPSGRNLFEGYTF.

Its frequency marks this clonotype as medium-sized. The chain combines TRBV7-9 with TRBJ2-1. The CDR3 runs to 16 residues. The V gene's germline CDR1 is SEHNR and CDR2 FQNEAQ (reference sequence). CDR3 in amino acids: CASSSPAISSYNEQFF. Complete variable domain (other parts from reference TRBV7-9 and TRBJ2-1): DTGVSQNPRHKITKRGQNVTFRCDPISEHNRLYWYRQTLGQGPEFLTYFQNEAQLEKSRLLSDRFSAERPKGSFSTLEIQRTEQGDSAMYLCASSSPAISSYNEQFFGPGTRLTVL.

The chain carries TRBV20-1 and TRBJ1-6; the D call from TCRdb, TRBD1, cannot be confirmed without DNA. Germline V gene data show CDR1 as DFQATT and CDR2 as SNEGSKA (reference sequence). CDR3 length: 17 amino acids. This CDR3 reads CSARDATGSPYNSPLHF.

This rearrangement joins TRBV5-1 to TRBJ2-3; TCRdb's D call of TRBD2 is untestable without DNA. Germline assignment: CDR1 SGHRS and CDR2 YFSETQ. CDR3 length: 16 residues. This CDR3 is CASSTTSGREADTQYF.

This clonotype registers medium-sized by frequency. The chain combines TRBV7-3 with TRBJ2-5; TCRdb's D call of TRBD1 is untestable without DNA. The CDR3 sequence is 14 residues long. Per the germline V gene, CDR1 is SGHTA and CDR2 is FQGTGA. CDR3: CASSLTGTEETQYF.

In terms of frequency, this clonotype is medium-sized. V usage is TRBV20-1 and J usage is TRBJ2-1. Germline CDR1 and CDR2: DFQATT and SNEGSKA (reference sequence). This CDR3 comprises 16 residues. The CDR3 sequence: CSARGSQGSSYNEQFF.